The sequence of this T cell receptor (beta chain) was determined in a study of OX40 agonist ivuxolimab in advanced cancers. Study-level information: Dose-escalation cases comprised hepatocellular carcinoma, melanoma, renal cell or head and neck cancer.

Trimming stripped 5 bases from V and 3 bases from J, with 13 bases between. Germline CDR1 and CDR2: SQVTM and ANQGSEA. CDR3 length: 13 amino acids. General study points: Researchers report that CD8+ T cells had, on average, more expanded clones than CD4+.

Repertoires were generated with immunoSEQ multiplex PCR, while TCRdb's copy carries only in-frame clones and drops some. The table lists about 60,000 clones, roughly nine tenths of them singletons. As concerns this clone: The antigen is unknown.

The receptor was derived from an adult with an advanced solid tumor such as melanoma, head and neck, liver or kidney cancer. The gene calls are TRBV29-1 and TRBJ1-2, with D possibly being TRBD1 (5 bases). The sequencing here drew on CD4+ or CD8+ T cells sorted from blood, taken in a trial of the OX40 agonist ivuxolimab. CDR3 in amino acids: CSVKLGRDYGYTF. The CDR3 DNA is TGCAGCGTTAAATTGGGCAGGGACTATGGCTACACCTTC.